This T cell receptor (beta chain) is drawn from a study of identical twins (dated by TCRdb to 2016 to 2017). With regard to the full study: TCR alpha and beta repertoires from monozygotic twins, unrelated adults of various ages and cord blood were deep-sequenced to test whether fetal clonotypes persist. To rule out contamination, the twin experiments were replicated at different times with different library preparation protocols.

Study-wide conclusions, independent of this receptor: Because the same donors could not be followed over many years, the conclusions relied on cross-sectional statistical analysis. Out-of-frame TCR alpha sharing in monozygotic twins was systematically underestimated by recombination models, whereas sharing between unrelated individuals was in agreement with the recombination models. Fewer insertions were carried by abundant cord blood beta clonotypes; a weaker similar trend was observed in young adult naive repertoires, while no such trend was observed in memory repertoires. Zero-insertion analyses could be partly confounded by invariant T cells such as MAIT and iNKT, although diverse VJ usage argued against such confounding for most clonotypes. Excess twin sharing in beta out-of-frame sequences was weaker because fewer shared sequences lowered the signal-to-noise ratio. Compared with coincidental sharing between unrelated individuals, out-of-frame TCR alpha sequences shared between twins showed an excess of sequences with low generation probability.

CDR1 and CDR2 are read off the germline V gene as WSHSY and SAAADI. Deletion took 0 bases off V and 2 bases off J, with a span of 11 bases between the germline ends. The CDR3 covers 15 residues, taking in both the cysteine and the phenylalanine. The only DNA kept is the CDR3, 45 bases in frame from the first base. The protocol used for the library was 5' RACE. The instrument was an Illumina HiSeq 2000. Template switching introduced a universal primer binding site; the final cDNA contained a unique molecular identifier, enabling accurate counting of TCR cDNA molecules. First-strand cDNA for TCR alpha and beta chains was synthesized from specific primers in the conserved constant-segment region. To control for contamination, every cDNA library was double barcoded, receiving both a SMART-Mk sample barcode and Illumina barcodes. Two successive PCR steps introduced TruSeq adapter sequences along with Illumina sample barcodes. The Illumina HiSeq platform was used with custom primers to sequence TCR alpha and beta cDNA libraries. The paper's processing steps were these. Unique molecular identifiers were extracted from raw reads with MiGEC, and CDR3 positions were determined with MiXCR. For each individual, recombination models were inferred using an EM algorithm with the repgenHMM and IGoR tools. The analysis of shared clonotypes was done with the tcR package in R, with sharing normalized by the product of cloneset sizes. Out-of-frame nonproductive sequences were analyzed to study raw recombination free of thymic and clonal selection effects. TCRdb reanalyzed the raw reads on its own, using fastp at Q25 for trimming and MiXCR for clone calling, and kept in-frame beta chains. Merged by CDR3 protein, the rows form single entries marked with the most common genes and DNA. The V and J calls and clone size come from TCRdb's table, not from the authors' own analysis. The sample includes hundreds of thousands of distinct CDR3 sequences, with 8% to 9% observed a single time. Clones ranked in the top ten supply roughly 0.97% of the sample.

The sample holds a few counts of this clonotype. No antigen is known for it. Base qualities were left out, and no much larger clone turns up one base away. Every donor in the study was a healthy Caucasian. Three pairs of female monozygotic twins, all aged roughly 18 to 30 years, made up the twin cohort. RNA for TCR libraries was isolated from peripheral blood mononuclear cells. These records were also assigned to another study, of yellow fever vaccine responses in identical twins. The second paper further reports: According to the authors, in identical twins the way T cells responded to vaccination appeared partly convergent and partly personalized. The study precisely tracked vaccine-responding T cell clones in identical twins.

This TCR came from a woman younger than 30 in good health. Recombination joined TRBV10-2 with TRBJ2-7, with TRBD2 perhaps the D gene, on 5 matching bases. Sequencing was carried out using PBMCs. CDR3 region: CASSESGVRTYEQYF. The DNA reads TGCGCCAGCAGTGAGTCGGGAGTACGAACCTACGAGCAGTACTTC.